This T cell receptor beta chain was captured by sequencing in a study of blood T cell repertoires in COVID-19. Here immunoSEQ multiplex PCR was the method, and the copy in TCRdb shows in-frame clones only, minus some. This sample has approximately 200,000 clones, with 88% found just once. Trimming took off 5 bases at V and 6 bases at J, with 10 bases between the two ends. The CDR3 sequence is 12 residues long. Germline loops: CDR1 MDHEN, CDR2 SYDVKM. The sequencing sample was made of peripheral blood. The chain uses TRBV28 and TRBJ1-2, with unresolved D. The TCR was taken from a man younger than 30 with active or convalescent COVID-19. The CDR3 nucleotides are TGTGCCAGCAGTGACATGCGGGATGGCTACACCTTC. Translation: CASSDMRDGYTF.